A selection of T cell receptor beta chains follows, all from one sample in a study of blood T cell repertoires in COVID-19. Clones were sequenced by immunoSEQ multiplex PCR, and TCRdb holds only the in-frame ones, with some missing. The sample lists almost 35,000 clones, approximately 80% seen once, with around a third in the top ten. Material: peripheral blood. The origin of the receptors is a man older than 75 with acute or convalescent COVID-19. The CDR3 runs from the conserved cysteine through the conserved F or W. A D gene is named only where the DNA matches it firmly. Expanded clones are given a class, and other clones once, few, many or no size at all.

V: TRBV2; D: TRBD2; size: .; J: TRBJ2-1; CDR3: CASSEAPPWSVSGSNEQFF; DNA: TGTGCCAGCAGTGAAGCGCCTCCCTGGTCGGTTAGCGGGAGTAATGAGCAGTTCTTC
V: TRBV11-2; D: .; size: few; J: TRBJ1-1; CDR3: CASSPQGRHTEAFF; DNA: TGTGCCAGCAGTCCTCAGGGCAGGCACACTGAAGCTTTCTTT
V: TRBV3-1/TRBV3-2; D: TRBD1; size: .; J: TRBJ2-7; CDR3: CASSLNRGHEQYF; DNA: TGTGCCAGCAGCCTTAACAGGGGCCACGAGCAGTACTTC
V: TRBV9; D: TRBD1; size: .; J: TRBJ2-7; CDR3: CASSVGQGLAYEQYF; DNA: TGTGCCAGCAGCGTCGGACAGGGGTTAGCCTACGAGCAGTACTTC
V: TRBV7-8; D: .; size: few; J: TRBJ1-3; CDR3: CASSLRGGTGNTIYF; DNA: TGTGCCAGCAGTCTTCGGGGGGGGACCGGAAACACCATATATTTT
V: TRBV5-6; D: TRBD1; size: .; J: TRBJ1-4; CDR3: CASSLESGGPATNNEKLFF; DNA: TGTGCCAGCAGCTTAGAATCAGGGGGGCCCGCCACGAATAATGAAAAACTGTTTTTT
V: TRBV4-2; D: TRBD1; size: .; J: TRBJ2-3; CDR3: CASSQGDRETDTQYF; DNA: TGTGCCAGCAGCCAAGGGGACAGGGAGACAGATACGCAGTATTTT
V: TRBV11-2; D: TRBD1; size: .; J: TRBJ2-2; CDR3: CASSTRTGPTGELFF; DNA: TGTGCCAGCAGCACCCGGACAGGGCCAACCGGGGAGCTGTTTTTT
V: TRBV4-2; D: TRBD2; size: once; J: TRBJ2-1; CDR3: CASSPRGLVYNEQFF; DNA: TGTGCCAGCAGTCCGCGGGGACTAGTATACAATGAGCAGTTCTTC
V: TRBV7-2; D: TRBD1; size: once; J: TRBJ1-2; CDR3: CASSTTGAGYTF; DNA: TGTGCCAGCAGCACAACAGGGGCGGGCTACACCTTC
V: TRBV7-2; D: TRBD1; size: .; J: TRBJ2-5; CDR3: CASSLDRQETQYF; DNA: TGTGCCAGCAGCCTGGACAGGCAAGAGACCCAGTACTTC
V: TRBV5-6; D: .; size: once; J: TRBJ1-1; CDR3: CASSLSVAEAFF; DNA: TGTGCCAGCAGCCTGAGTGTTGCTGAAGCTTTCTTT
V: TRBV4-2; D: .; size: .; J: TRBJ2-3; CDR3: CASSPSAGNTDTQYF; DNA: TGTGCCAGCAGCCCCAGCGCAGGGAATACAGATACGCAGTATTTT
V: TRBV28; D: .; size: .; J: TRBJ2-1; CDR3: CASSTRTRQGSYNEQFF; DNA: TGTGCCAGCAGTACACGAACCCGGCAGGGCTCCTACAATGAGCAGTTCTTC
V: TRBV29-1; D: TRBD1; size: few; J: TRBJ2-7; CDR3: CSVLTGGGYEQYF; DNA: TGCAGCGTTCTGACAGGGGGCGGATACGAGCAGTACTTC
V: TRBV6-5; D: .; size: .; J: TRBJ1-1; CDR3: CASSYSAGRTEAFF; DNA: TGTGCCAGCAGTTACTCAGCAGGGAGGACTGAAGCTTTCTTT
V: TRBV5-1; D: TRBD1; size: once; J: TRBJ1-2; CDR3: CASRKGTGGAYGYTF; DNA: TGCGCCAGCAGGAAGGGGACAGGGGGCGCTTATGGCTACACCTTC
V: TRBV11-2; D: .; size: .; J: TRBJ2-6; CDR3: CASSRSGANVLTF; DNA: TGTGCCAGCAGCCGCTCTGGGGCCAACGTCCTGACTTTC
V: TRBV30; D: .; size: .; J: TRBJ2-7; CDR3: CAWSGLVGSGIRYEQYF; DNA: TGTGCCTGGAGTGGCCTCGTCGGTAGCGGAATCCGCTACGAGCAGTACTTC
V: TRBV21-1; D: .; size: .; J: TRBJ2-1; CDR3: CASSPVAGGFRAYNEQFF; DNA: TGTGCCAGCAGCCCGGTAGCGGGGGGGTTTCGAGCCTACAATGAGCAGTTCTTC
V: TRBV6-5; D: .; size: .; J: TRBJ1-2; CDR3: CASSLQTPMQTF; DNA: TGTGCCAGCAGTCTTCAGACTCCAATGCAAACCTTC
V: TRBV19; D: TRBD1; size: .; J: TRBJ2-4; CDR3: CASSIGGRGTKNIQYF; DNA: TGTGCCAGTAGTATAGGTGGCAGGGGGACCAAAAACATTCAGTACTTC
V: TRBV4-3; D: TRBD2; size: few; J: TRBJ2-2; CDR3: CASSLQGLAGANTGELFF; DNA: TGCGCCAGCAGCCTTCAGGGACTAGCGGGAGCGAACACCGGGGAGCTGTTTTTT
V: TRBV7-2; D: .; size: .; J: TRBJ1-2; CDR3: CASSLDLGEGWGYTF; DNA: TGTGCCAGCAGCTTAGACCTTGGGGAGGGTTGGGGCTACACCTTC
V: TRBV30; D: TRBD1; size: .; J: TRBJ1-6; CDR3: CAWSVHRGDSPLHF; DNA: TGTGCCTGGAGTGTACACAGGGGGGATTCACCCCTCCACTTT
V: TRBV7-6; D: TRBD2; size: .; J: TRBJ2-3; CDR3: CASSFPLAGGADTQYF; DNA: TGTGCCAGCAGCTTCCCCCTAGCGGGAGGGGCAGATACGCAGTATTTT
V: TRBV6-6; D: .; size: .; J: TRBJ1-1; CDR3: CASSDMEGLGTEAFF; DNA: TGTGCCAGCAGTGACATGGAGGGACTCGGCACTGAAGCTTTCTTT
V: TRBV4-2; D: .; size: .; J: TRBJ2-5; CDR3: CASSLGGGEQETQYF; DNA: TGTGCCAGCAGCCTCGGAGGCGGGGAGCAAGAGACCCAGTACTTC
V: TRBV4-1; D: .; size: .; J: TRBJ1-2; CDR3: CASSQDRGWDYGYTF; DNA: TGCGCCAGCAGCCAAGATCGAGGGTGGGACTATGGCTACACCTTC
V: TRBV4-2; D: TRBD2; size: .; J: TRBJ2-5; CDR3: CASSQGNPSGQETQYF; DNA: TGTGCCAGCAGCCAAGGGAATCCTAGCGGCCAAGAGACCCAGTACTTC
V: TRBV11-3; D: TRBD1; size: .; J: TRBJ1-1; CDR3: CASSPGTGNTEAFF; DNA: TGTGCCAGCAGCCCTGGGACAGGGAATACTGAAGCTTTCTTT
V: TRBV30; D: .; size: .; J: TRBJ2-7; CDR3: CAWDKTGSYEQYF; DNA: TGTGCCTGGGATAAGACTGGCTCCTACGAGCAGTACTTC
V: TRBV27; D: .; size: .; J: TRBJ2-2; CDR3: CASLRSGNTGELFF; DNA: TGTGCCAGCCTTCGCTCAGGGAACACCGGGGAGCTGTTTTTT
V: TRBV30; D: TRBD2; size: .; J: TRBJ2-1; CDR3: CAWSGGRAREQFF; DNA: TGTGCCTGGAGCGGCGGGAGGGCAAGAGAGCAGTTCTTC
V: TRBV7-3; D: .; size: .; J: TRBJ2-2; CDR3: CASSLGPPSDTGELFF; DNA: TGTGCCAGCAGCTTAGGGCCCCCCTCAGACACCGGGGAGCTGTTTTTT
V: TRBV7-9; D: .; size: .; J: TRBJ1-4; CDR3: CASSFGARNEKLFF; DNA: TGTGCCAGCAGCTTTGGGGCACGCAATGAAAAACTGTTTTTT